This is a list of T cell receptor beta chains from one sample in a study of CD8 T cells in ankylosing spondylitis. TCRdb ran MiXCR on the 5' RACE reads and lists one entry per CDR3 protein. The data show 200,000 to 250,000 distinct CDR3 sequences, with roughly 10% seen just once and 20% to 25% held by the top ten. The material sequenced was blood, either unsorted or a sorted T cell fraction (not recorded which). These receptors all come from a male donor with ankylosing spondylitis or in good health (not recorded which). The CDR3 runs from the conserved cysteine through the conserved F or W. The order of the fields is D gene, J gene, V gene, clone size, CDR3 DNA, CDR3 protein. A D gene is named only where the DNA matches it firmly. Rows may omit the clone size; those that give it use once, few, many or a size class.

>TRBD2|TRBJ2-5|TRBV5-1|.
TGCGCCAGCAGCCTAACTAGCGCCATAAGGGAGACCCAGTACTTC
CASSLTSAIRETQYF
>TRBD1|TRBJ1-4|TRBV9|many
TGTGCCAGCAGCGCGGACAGGGTTGGTGAAAAACTGTTTTTT
CASSADRVGEKLFF
>TRBD2|TRBJ2-7|TRBV7-2|many
TGTGCCAGCAGCCAAAGACTAGCGGGGGGAACGGTGCAGTACTTC
CASSQRLAGGTVQYF
>.|TRBJ1-2|TRBV5-1|many
TGCGCCAGCAGTAACAGGGTGGAGTATGGCTACACCTTC
CASSNRVEYGYTF
>.|TRBJ2-3|TRBV12-3/TRBV12-4|many
TGTGCCAGCAGTTTAGGGGGGATCACAGATACGCAGTATTTT
CASSLGGITDTQYF
>TRBD1|TRBJ1-5|TRBV12-3/TRBV12-4|.
TGTGCCAGCAGGCGGACAGGGGATCAGCCCCAGCATTTT
CASRRTGDQPQHF
>.|TRBJ1-5|TRBV6-5|many
TGTGCCAGCAGTTACTCAAGGAAAGGACAGCCCCAGCATTTT
CASSYSRKGQPQHF
>TRBD2|TRBJ2-7|TRBV18|few
TGTGCCAGCTCATCGACTAGCGGACCCTACGAGCAGTACTTC
CASSSTSGPYEQYF
>.|TRBJ1-5|TRBV6-5|many
TGTGCCAGCAGTTCCCACGGTAGCAATCAGCCCCAGCATTTT
CASSSHGSNQPQHF
>.|TRBJ1-2|TRBV19|few
TGTGCCAGTAGTATGGTACGGCAGTCTGGCTACACCTTC
CASSMVRQSGYTF
>.|TRBJ2-1|TRBV20-1|many
TGCAGTGCTTCCAGGACAAACTACAATGAGCAGTTCTTC
CSASRTNYNEQFF
>.|TRBJ1-1|TRBV7-2|many
TGTGCCAGCAGCTCAGAGAGGTATTGGGCTTTCTTT
CASSSERYWAFF
>.|TRBJ1-4|TRBV7-9|few
TGTGCCAGCAGCTTACCGCAGGGGACGCTTAATGAAAAACTGTTTTTT
CASSLPQGTLNEKLFF
>.|TRBJ2-1|TRBV12-3/TRBV12-4|many
TGTGCCAGCAGTTTCTCCTACAATGAGCAGTTCTTC
CASSFSYNEQFF
>.|TRBJ1-1|TRBV29-1|.
TGCAGCGGAGACAGGTGGGGGACTGAAGCTTTCTTT
CSGDRWGTEAFF
>.|TRBJ1-1|TRBV5-1|many
TGCGCCAGCAGCCCCCACCCTGGGGACGGGAACACTGAAGCTTTCTTT
CASSPHPGDGNTEAFF
>.|TRBJ2-3|TRBV15|.
TGTGCCACCAGCAGAGATTGGGGAGTCCGAGAGACAGATACGCAGTATTTT
CATSRDWGVRETDTQYF
>TRBD1|TRBJ2-7|TRBV12-3/TRBV12-4|many
TGTGCCAGCAGTCCGACAGGGCCGTCGAACGAGCAGTACTTC
CASSPTGPSNEQYF
>TRBD2|TRBJ2-7|TRBV6-1|.
TGTGCCAGCCTTCTTCGCGGGGGGCCAAACTACGAGCAGTACTTC
CASLLRGGPNYEQYF
>.|TRBJ2-5|TRBV20-1|few
TGCAGTGCTAACGACGAGTGGGGGGCGCAAGAGACCCAGTACTTC
CSANDEWGAQETQYF
>.|TRBJ2-3|TRBV2|few
TGTGCCAGCAGTATGGAGACAGATACGCAGTATTTT
CASSMETDTQYF
>.|TRBJ2-5|TRBV20-1|.
TGCAGTGCTAGGGCCCCCGCCCAGTACTTC
CSARAPAQYF
>TRBD2|TRBJ2-1|TRBV2|few
TGTGCCAGCAGTGAGAGAGGCGGGGGGACTCACAATGAGCAGTTCTTC
CASSERGGGTHNEQFF
>TRBD1|TRBJ2-1|TRBV12-3/TRBV12-4|many
TGTGCCAGCAGTTTAATGGGGCAGGGGGCCAACAATGAGCAGTTCTTC
CASSLMGQGANNEQFF
>.|TRBJ1-1|TRBV7-3|.
TGTGCCAGCCGCTTCCAGGGAGGAGAGACTGAAGCTTTCTTT
CASRFQGGETEAFF
>.|TRBJ1-6|TRBV20-1|.
TGCAGTGCTAGAGATCCAAAGACCCGGAATAATTCACCCCTCCACTTT
CSARDPKTRNNSPLHF
>.|TRBJ1-5|TRBV20-1|many
TGCAGTGCTAGAGATCCAACCCATATAAAGGACAATCAGCCCCAGCATTTT
CSARDPTHIKDNQPQHF
>TRBD2|TRBJ2-1|TRBV5-1|many
TGCGCCAGCAGCCCGGGACTAGCGGGGTCACGCTCCTACAATGAGCAGTTCTTC
CASSPGLAGSRSYNEQFF
>TRBD1|TRBJ2-7|TRBV18|.
TGTGCCAGCTCACCTGTGCCCGGGACAGGGGCCTACGAGCAGTACTTC
CASSPVPGTGAYEQYF
>TRBD1|TRBJ1-3|TRBV30|.
TGTGCCTGGTGGGACAGGGCAGGAAACACCATATATTTT
CAWWDRAGNTIYF
>.|TRBJ1-1|TRBV28|.
TGTGCCAGCAGTTTAGGTCAGGTTCTCGGAAACACTGAAGCTTTCTTT
CASSLGQVLGNTEAFF
>.|TRBJ2-2|TRBV19|few
TGTGCCAGTAGTGCACAGGCGAACACCGGGGAGCTGTTTTTT
CASSAQANTGELFF
>TRBD1|TRBJ1-2|TRBV20-1|many
TGCAGTGCTAGTCCCCAGGGGGCTGGCTACACCTTC
CSASPQGAGYTF
>.|TRBJ2-1|TRBV12-3/TRBV12-4|few
TGTGCCAGCAGTTCCGACAGGAGGCTGCAGTTCTTC
CASSSDRRLQFF
>TRBD1|TRBJ2-1|TRBV27|many
TGTGCCAGCACCCGACAGGGGTCGAAAAATGAGCAGTTCTTC
CASTRQGSKNEQFF
>.|TRBJ2-5|TRBV5-5|many
TGTGCCAGCAGCTCCGGTCCCCAGTCTGAGACCCAGTACTTC
CASSSGPQSETQYF
>TRBD1|TRBJ2-3|TRBV28|many
TGTGCCAGCGGAGGACAGGGGGTCTTGAAAGATACGCAGTATTTT
CASGGQGVLKDTQYF
>.|TRBJ1-5|TRBV28|once
TGTGCCAGCAGTTTTCGAGCAGCAAGGCGAGATGCCCAGCATTTT
CASSFRAARRDAQHF
>TRBD2|TRBJ2-1|TRBV2|.
TGTGCCAGCAGTGGGACTAGAGGCCACAATGAGCAGTTCTTC
CASSGTRGHNEQFF
>TRBD2|TRBJ2-2|TRBV5-5|many
TGTGCCAGCAGCCTGACTAGCGGGCCCGGGGAGCTGTTTTTT
CASSLTSGPGELFF
>.|TRBJ1-3|TRBV12-5|many
TGTGCTAGTGGTTCCCACCGACAGGAAGCTGGAAACACCATATATTTT
CASGSHRQEAGNTIYF
>.|TRBJ2-5|TRBV24-1|few
TGTGCCACCAGTCTCGGGGGAGGCGGGGAAGAGACCCAGTACTTC
CATSLGGGGEETQYF
>.|TRBJ2-3|TRBV12-3/TRBV12-4|.
TGTGCCAGCAGTTCCGATCTCAGGGGTACGCAGTATTTT
CASSSDLRGTQYF
>.|TRBJ1-1|TRBV6-1|many
TGTGCCAGCGGGGCGTTCTGGGGGACACTACAAGAGAACACTGAAGCTTTCTTT
CASGAFWGTLQENTEAFF
>.|TRBJ2-5|TRBV6-1|many
TGTGCCAGCACGACAGTCGTTCAAGAGACCCAGTACTTC
CASTTVVQETQYF
>.|TRBJ1-1|TRBV20-1|many
TGCAGTGCACCAATCGGGGGGCTGAACACTGAAGCTTTCTTT
CSAPIGGLNTEAFF
>TRBD2|TRBJ2-1|TRBV12-3/TRBV12-4|many
TGTGCCAGCAGTTTCGGCTCTGGGGAGGGTTATGAGCAGTTCTTC
CASSFGSGEGYEQFF
>TRBD1|TRBJ2-3|TRBV9|.
TGTGCCAGCAGCGGTGGACAGGGTGCCACAGATACGCAGTATTTT
CASSGGQGATDTQYF
>TRBD2|TRBJ2-2|TRBV3-1|.
TGTGCCAGCAGCCCTCCAGTAGCGGGGGGCAGAAACACCGGGGAGCTGTTTTTT
CASSPPVAGGRNTGELFF
>.|TRBJ1-2|TRBV7-9|.
TGTGCCAGCAGCTCGGTTCCGGTTTATGGCTACACCTTC
CASSSVPVYGYTF
>.|TRBJ2-1|TRBV7-2|many
TGTGCCAGCAGCTTAGCGTACAACAATGAGCAGTTCTTC
CASSLAYNNEQFF
>.|TRBJ2-3|TRBV5-1|few
TGCGCCAGCAGCTTGAAGAATCAGGGCTATAGCACAGATACGCAGTATTTT
CASSLKNQGYSTDTQYF
>.|TRBJ1-5|TRBV12-3/TRBV12-4|few
TGTGCCAGCAGATTTGTAGGACCGAGAGGCAATCAGCCCCAGCATTTT
CASRFVGPRGNQPQHF
>TRBD2|TRBJ2-3|TRBV4-2|.
TGTGCCAGCAGCCGGGAAGCGGGGGGAAGCACAGATACGCAGTATTTT
CASSREAGGSTDTQYF
>.|TRBJ2-7|TRBV7-9|many
TGTGCCAGCAGCTTAGGGGGCTTATCCTACGAGCAGTACTTC
CASSLGGLSYEQYF
>TRBD2|TRBJ2-1|TRBV7-3|many
TGTGCCAGCAGCTTCGGGGGGAGCTCCTACAATGAGCAGTTCTTC
CASSFGGSSYNEQFF
>.|TRBJ1-5|TRBV7-2|many
TGTGCCAGCAGTTTGACGGGGGGGCGTGCTCAGCCCCAGCATTTT
CASSLTGGRAQPQHF
>TRBD1|TRBJ1-2|TRBV6-1|many
TGTGCCAGCACCTGGACAGGGACTGGTAACTATGGCTACACCTTC
CASTWTGTGNYGYTF
>.|TRBJ1-4|TRBV6-5|many
TGTGCCAGCAGTTATTTGACGGGCGGTGAAAAACTGTTTTTT
CASSYLTGGEKLFF